The clone carrying this TCR beta chain was seen once. Libraries were prepared by immunoSEQ multiplex PCR; TCRdb keeps only in-frame clonotypes and omits some of them. The profile shows 260,000 or so clones, about 85% of them singletons. Germline loops: CDR1 SNHLY, CDR2 FYNNEI. This CDR3 comprises 15 residues. V shed 2 bases, J shed 7 bases, and the junction held 9 bases outside the gene matches. This sample is part of a study of blood T cell repertoires in COVID-19. The wider study: Collection of acute and convalescent COVID-19 samples took place in the United States, Italy and Spain. In each case, the material was cDNA or gDNA derived from T cells, B-cell-depleted T cells, or PBMCs.

Cohort allocation depended upon clinical history that participants reported. Donors in Cohort 3 who had recovered were those with two negative PCRs, healthcare professional clearance, or resolution of their symptoms. The sample consisted of PBMCs or T cells enriched from blood (not recorded which). V gene TRBV2 combines with J gene TRBJ2-7, with 9 bases identical to TRBD2. The sequence came from a woman aged 45-65 years who had recovered from COVID-19. In DNA form, the CDR3 reads TGTGCCAGCAGTGAATTTGCGGGGGGGCCCTGGGAGCAGTACTTC. Amino acids: CASSEFAGGPWEQYF.